The entry below describes one TCR beta chain. Trimming pared 5 bases from V and 3 bases from J, leaving 16 bases between. Germline CDR1 SGHTA, CDR2 FQGNSA. CDR3 size: 16 residues. The entry originates in a study of type 1 and type 2 diabetes patients. Study-level background: Donors were type 1 diabetes, type 2 diabetes, or nondiabetic controls. A total of around 18,000,000 paired-end reads came from the whole study.

Donors had no other autoimmune disease or infection in four weeks. Genomic DNA was the PCR template. Amplification of the beta chain CDR3 used 30 forward and 13 reverse multiplex primers. Using its own MiXCR run on the multiplex PCR reads, TCRdb lists one record per CDR3 protein. The data show under 300,000 distinct CDR3 sequences, roughly 44% seen once. The receptor's source is a man aged 18 to 35 with type 2 diabetes. The specimen sequenced was peripheral blood mononuclear cells (PBMCs). The rearrangement uses TRBV7-2 and TRBJ2-2, with D possibly called TRBD1 or TRBD2 (6 bases each). CDR3 sequence reads: CASSRSGGPDTGELFF. The CDR3 nucleotides read TGTGCCAGCAGCAGATCTGGGGGGCCGGACACCGGGGAGCTGTTTTTT.